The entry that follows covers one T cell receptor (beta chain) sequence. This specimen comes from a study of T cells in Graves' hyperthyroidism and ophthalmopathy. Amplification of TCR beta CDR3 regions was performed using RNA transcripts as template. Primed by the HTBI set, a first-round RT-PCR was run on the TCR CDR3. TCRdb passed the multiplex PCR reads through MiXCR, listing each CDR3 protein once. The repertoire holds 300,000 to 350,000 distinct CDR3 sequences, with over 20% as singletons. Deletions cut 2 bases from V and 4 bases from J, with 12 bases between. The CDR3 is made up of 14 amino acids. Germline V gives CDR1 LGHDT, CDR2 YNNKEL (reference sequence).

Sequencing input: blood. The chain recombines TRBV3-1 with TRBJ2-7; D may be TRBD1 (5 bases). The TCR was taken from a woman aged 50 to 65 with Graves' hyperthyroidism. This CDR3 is CASSQWFQGYEQYF. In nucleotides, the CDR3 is TGTGCCAGCAGCCAATGGTTCCAGGGTTACGAGCAGTACTTC.